The rows below give T cell receptor beta chains drawn from one sample of a study of blood T cell repertoires in COVID-19. Libraries were prepared by immunoSEQ multiplex PCR; TCRdb keeps only in-frame clonotypes and omits some of them. The data show about 270,000 clones, roughly 91% seen once. Sequencing was done on a sample of PBMCs or T cells enriched from blood (not recorded which). These TCRs come from an older woman who had recovered from COVID-19. CDR3s include the opening cysteine and the closing phenylalanine or tryptophan. The D gene is left open where the match is weak. A row's size may be missing; if present it is once, few, many or a size class.

CDR3	DNA	V	D	size	J
CASSQITQGPKETQYF	TGCGCCAGCAGCCAGATCACACAGGGGCCTAAAGAGACCCAGTACTTC	TRBV4-1	TRBD1	once	TRBJ2-5
CASSFGPGGHREQFF	TGTGCCAGCAGTTTTGGCCCGGGGGGGCACCGGGAGCAGTTCTTC	TRBV28	TRBD2	-	TRBJ2-1
CASSFPHTDTQYF	TGCGCCAGCAGCTTTCCCCACACAGATACGCAGTATTTT	TRBV5-1	-	-	TRBJ2-3
CASSIGGRATDTQYF	TGTGCCAGTAGTATAGGCGGCCGTGCCACAGATACGCAGTATTTT	TRBV19	-	once	TRBJ2-3
CASREPSGGNNEQFF	TGTGCCAGCAGGGAACCTAGCGGGGGGAACAATGAGCAGTTCTTC	TRBV2	TRBD2	-	TRBJ2-1
CASSYSGRATYEQYF	TGTGCCAGCAGTTACTCCGGGCGGGCGACCTACGAGCAGTACTTC	TRBV6-7	-	-	TRBJ2-7
CATETSGRDQETQYF	TGTGCCACAGAAACTAGCGGGAGGGACCAAGAGACCCAGTACTTC	TRBV24-1	TRBD2	-	TRBJ2-5
CASSPGGYNTEAFF	TGTGCCAGCAGCCCAGGGGGCTATAACACTGAAGCTTTCTTT	TRBV11-2	TRBD1	-	TRBJ1-1
CASSSTGLWTEAFF	TGCGCCAGCAGCTCGACAGGGCTATGGACTGAAGCTTTCTTT	TRBV5-1	TRBD1	-	TRBJ1-1
CASSLDRAMGELFF	TGCGCCAGCAGCTTAGACAGGGCGATGGGGGAGCTGTTTTTT	TRBV5-1	TRBD1	-	TRBJ2-2
CASSESKTGGTGELFF	TGCGCCAGCAGTGAGTCTAAGACAGGGGGCACCGGGGAGCTGTTTTTT	TRBV10-2	TRBD1	-	TRBJ2-2
CASSHRGGGPNTGELFF	TGTGCCAGCAGCCACAGGGGTGGCGGACCGAACACCGGGGAGCTGTTTTTT	TRBV7-2	TRBD1	-	TRBJ2-2
CASSPQGAFGNTIYF	TGTGCCAGCAGCCCACAGGGGGCCTTTGGAAACACCATATATTTT	TRBV3-1/TRBV3-2	TRBD1	-	TRBJ1-3
CASSSGLAGGPGELFF	TGTGCCAGCAGCTCTGGACTAGCGGGAGGGCCCGGGGAGCTGTTTTTT	TRBV9	TRBD2	-	TRBJ2-2
CASSIASGGPYEQYF	TGTGCCAGTAGTATAGCCAGCGGGGGTCCCTACGAGCAGTACTTC	TRBV19	TRBD2	few	TRBJ2-7
CASNPVGGTEAFF	TGTGCCTCCAATCCCGTGGGAGGGACTGAAGCTTTCTTT	TRBV3-1/TRBV3-2	-	-	TRBJ1-1
CACSGGGNQETQYF	TGTGCCTGCTCCGGCGGGGGGAACCAAGAGACCCAGTACTTC	TRBV30	TRBD2	once	TRBJ2-5
CASSLKGTDKTF	TGTGCCAGCTCACTAAAAGGGACAGACAAAACCTTC	TRBV18	TRBD1	once	TRBJ1-2
CASSPTLIAEQFF	TGTGCCAGCAGCCCCACCCTCATAGCTGAGCAGTTCTTC	TRBV14	-	-	TRBJ2-1
CASTKTMYEQYF	TGCGCCAGCACCAAGACTATGTACGAGCAGTACTTC	TRBV10-2	-	-	TRBJ2-7
CASSPGTGSYNEQFF	TGTGCCAGCTCACCGGGGACAGGGTCCTACAATGAGCAGTTCTTC	TRBV18	TRBD1	-	TRBJ2-1
CASSLYRDSTVSPHF	TGTGCCAGCAGCTTGTACCGGGACAGCACAGTATCCCCCCACTTT	TRBV5-6	TRBD1	-	TRBJ1-6
CASSRELGQPQHF	TGTGCCAGCAGCAGGGAACTTGGTCAGCCCCAGCATTTT	TRBV6-4	-	-	TRBJ1-5
CASSLDLSNSPLHF	TGTGCCAGCAGCTTAGATCTCAGTAATTCACCCCTCCACTTT	TRBV11-2	-	-	TRBJ1-6
CASRAGTGQDTQYF	TGTGCCAGCAGAGCCGGGACAGGACAAGATACGCAGTATTTT	TRBV28	TRBD1	-	TRBJ2-3
CASSNPTGTGNQPQHF	TGTGCCAGCAGTAACCCAACCGGGACAGGGAATCAGCCCCAGCATTTT	TRBV6-6	TRBD1	-	TRBJ1-5
CASSQGGEKLFF	TGTGCCAGCAGCCAAGGAGGGGAAAAACTGTTTTTT	TRBV21-1	-	-	TRBJ1-4
CASSQEPGLVYEQYF	TGCGCCAGCAGCCAAGAGCCGGGACTAGTCTACGAGCAGTACTTC	TRBV4-1	TRBD2	-	TRBJ2-7
CASSGLAGGQETQYF	TGCGCCAGCAGTGGGCTAGCGGGGGGTCAAGAGACCCAGTACTTC	TRBV10-1	TRBD2	few	TRBJ2-5
CASSPTSGRSGELFF	TGTGCCAGCAGCCCAACTAGCGGGAGGTCCGGGGAGCTGTTTTTT	TRBV14	TRBD2	-	TRBJ2-2
CSASRASAQETQYF	TGCAGTGCTAGTAGGGCTAGCGCGCAAGAGACCCAGTACTTC	TRBV20-1	-	-	TRBJ2-5
CASSLRSYEQYF	TGTGCCAGCAGCCTGAGGTCCTACGAGCAGTACTTC	TRBV3-1/TRBV3-2	-	-	TRBJ2-7
CASSTLGQGMQFF	TGTGCCAGCAGTACCCTAGGACAGGGGATGCAGTTCTTC	TRBV12-3/TRBV12-4	TRBD1	-	TRBJ2-1
CASSVAHRQGYGYTF	TGTGCCAGCAGCGTAGCTCATAGGCAGGGTTATGGCTACACCTTC	TRBV9	-	-	TRBJ1-2
CASSTQAGGYTF	TGTGCCAGCAGCACGCAGGCTGGTGGCTACACCTTC	TRBV5-4	-	-	TRBJ1-2
CASSAYVLPNTEAFF	TGTGCCAGCAGCGCTTATGTCCTCCCGAACACTGAAGCTTTCTTT	TRBV9	-	-	TRBJ1-1
CASSQGGRANTQYF	TGCGCCAGCAGCCAAGGCGGGAGGGCGAATACGCAGTATTTT	TRBV4-1	TRBD2	-	TRBJ2-3
CASCEGSLAGANVLTF	TGTGCCAGTTGTGAGGGTTCTCTAGCCGGGGCCAACGTCCTGACTTTC	TRBV19	-	-	TRBJ2-6
CASSSTGTATYGYTF	TGTGCCAGCAGCTCTACCGGGACAGCCACCTATGGCTACACCTTC	TRBV7-9	TRBD1	-	TRBJ1-2
CASSMTSGEYEQYF	TGTGCCAGTAGTATGACTAGCGGGGAGTACGAGCAGTACTTC	TRBV19	TRBD2	-	TRBJ2-7
CAWSQVIANYGYTF	TGTGCCTGGAGCCAGGTAATAGCTAACTATGGCTACACCTTC	TRBV30	-	-	TRBJ1-2
CASSSSGGRQPQHF	TGTGCCAGCAGTTCCTCAGGGGGCAGACAGCCCCAGCATTTT	TRBV27	TRBD1	few	TRBJ1-5
CASSLDQQGAYDEQFF	TGTGCCAGCAGCTTAGATCAGCAGGGGGCGTATGATGAGCAGTTCTTC	TRBV11-2	TRBD1	once	TRBJ2-1
CAAARESSGANVLTF	TGTGCCGCCGCCAGGGAAAGCTCTGGGGCCAACGTCCTGACTTTC	TRBV6-5	-	-	TRBJ2-6
CASSQAYREAFF	TGCGCCAGCAGCCAAGCGTACAGGGAGGCTTTCTTT	TRBV4-1	-	-	TRBJ1-1
CASSSSGRPKTGELFF	TGTGCCAGCAGTTCTAGCGGGAGGCCAAAGACCGGGGAGCTGTTTTTT	TRBV28	TRBD2	few	TRBJ2-2
CASSVRIGETQYF	TGCGCCAGCAGTGTGAGGATAGGAGAGACCCAGTACTTC	TRBV10-1	-	once	TRBJ2-5
CASSLSQGKSTEAFF	TGTGCCAGCAGCTTATCACAGGGTAAAAGCACTGAAGCTTTCTTT	TRBV11-1	-	once	TRBJ1-1
CASSLDSGYTDTQYF	TGTGCCAGCAGCTTGGATAGCGGCTACACAGATACGCAGTATTTT	TRBV5-4	-	-	TRBJ2-3
CASSLRTGGLDTQYF	TGTGCCAGCAGCTTAAGGACGGGAGGGTTAGATACGCAGTATTTT	TRBV7-8	TRBD2	-	TRBJ2-3
CASGEGHPFQPQHF	TGTGCCAGCGGAGAAGGACACCCATTTCAGCCCCAGCATTTT	TRBV5-5	-	-	TRBJ1-5
CASSRSGSGETQYF	TGCGCCAGCAGCCGATCCGGGTCTGGGGAGACCCAGTACTTC	TRBV4-1	-	-	TRBJ2-5
CASSFPPGTSVSYEQYF	TGTGCCAGCAGCTTTCCTCCCGGGACTAGCGTATCCTACGAGCAGTACTTC	TRBV5-6	TRBD2	-	TRBJ2-7